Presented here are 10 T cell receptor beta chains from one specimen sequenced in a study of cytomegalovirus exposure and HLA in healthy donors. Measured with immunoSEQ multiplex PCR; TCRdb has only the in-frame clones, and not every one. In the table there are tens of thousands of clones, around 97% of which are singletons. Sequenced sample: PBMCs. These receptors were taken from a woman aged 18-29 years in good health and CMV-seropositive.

The CDR3, as DNA: TGTGCCAGCAGGAGGGACTCTGGAAACACCATATATTTT. Its protein is CASRRDSGNTIYF. The chain links TRBV6-5 to TRBJ1-3; no firm D call. V was clipped by 6 bases and J by 0 bases, with 6 bases between them. Germline values: CDR1 MNHEY, CDR2 SVGAGI. The CDR3 runs 13 residues.

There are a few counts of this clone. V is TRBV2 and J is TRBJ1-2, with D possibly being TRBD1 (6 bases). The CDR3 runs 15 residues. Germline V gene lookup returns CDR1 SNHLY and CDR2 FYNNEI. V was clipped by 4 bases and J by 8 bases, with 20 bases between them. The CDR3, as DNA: TGTGCCAGCAGTGGAGTATCGGGGGGGCTTGGCGGCTACACCTTC. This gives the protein CASSGVSGGLGGYTF.

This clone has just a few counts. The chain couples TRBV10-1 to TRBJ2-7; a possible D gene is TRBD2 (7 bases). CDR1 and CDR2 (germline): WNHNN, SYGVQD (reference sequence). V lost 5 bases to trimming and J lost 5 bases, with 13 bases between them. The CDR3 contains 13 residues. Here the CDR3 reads CASSPPGGHEQYF. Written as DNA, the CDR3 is TGCGCCAGCAGTCCTCCCGGGGGGCACGAGCAGTACTTC.

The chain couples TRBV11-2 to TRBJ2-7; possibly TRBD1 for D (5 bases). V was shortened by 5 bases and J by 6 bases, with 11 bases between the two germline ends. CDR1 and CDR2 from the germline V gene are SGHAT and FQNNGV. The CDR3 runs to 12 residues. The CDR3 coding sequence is TGTGCCAGCAGCCCCTGGGGCCCCGAGCAGTACTTC. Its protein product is CASSPWGPEQYF.

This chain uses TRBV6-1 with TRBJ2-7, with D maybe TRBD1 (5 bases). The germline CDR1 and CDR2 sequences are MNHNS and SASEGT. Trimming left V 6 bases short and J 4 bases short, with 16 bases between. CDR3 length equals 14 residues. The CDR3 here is CASRARDSGYEQYF. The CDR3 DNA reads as TGTGCCAGCAGGGCCAGGGATTCAGGTTACGAGCAGTACTTC.

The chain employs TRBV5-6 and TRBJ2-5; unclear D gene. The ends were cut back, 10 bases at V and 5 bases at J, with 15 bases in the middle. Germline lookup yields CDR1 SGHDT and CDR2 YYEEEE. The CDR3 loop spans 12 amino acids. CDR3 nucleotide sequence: TGTGCCCTTAAGAGCCGGTGGGAGACCCAGTACTTC. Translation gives CALKSRWETQYF.

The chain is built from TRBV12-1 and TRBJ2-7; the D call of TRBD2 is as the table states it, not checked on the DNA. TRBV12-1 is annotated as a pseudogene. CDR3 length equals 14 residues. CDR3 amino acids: CASSTGDESYEQYF. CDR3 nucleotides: TGTGCCAGCAGCACGGGGGACGAATCCTACGAGCAGTACTTC.

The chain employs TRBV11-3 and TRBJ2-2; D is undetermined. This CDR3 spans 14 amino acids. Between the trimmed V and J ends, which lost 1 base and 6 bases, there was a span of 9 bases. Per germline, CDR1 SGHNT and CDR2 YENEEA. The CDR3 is CASSLVSSSGELFF. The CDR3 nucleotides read TGTGCCAGCAGCTTAGTTAGTTCTTCCGGGGAGCTGTTTTTT.

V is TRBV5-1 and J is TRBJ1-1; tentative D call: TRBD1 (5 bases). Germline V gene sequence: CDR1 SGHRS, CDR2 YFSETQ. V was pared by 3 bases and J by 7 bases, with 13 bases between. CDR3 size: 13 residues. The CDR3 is CASSWTDTHEAFF. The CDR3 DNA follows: TGCGCCAGCAGCTGGACGGACACGCATGAAGCTTTCTTT.

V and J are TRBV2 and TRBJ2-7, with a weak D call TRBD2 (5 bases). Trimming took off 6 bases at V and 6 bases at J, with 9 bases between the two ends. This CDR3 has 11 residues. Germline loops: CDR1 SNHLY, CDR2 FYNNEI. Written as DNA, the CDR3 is TGTGCCAGCAGGAATAGCGTCGAGCAGTACTTC. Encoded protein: CASRNSVEQYF.